This TCR beta chain was sequenced during a study of blood T cell repertoires in COVID-19. Whole-study context: COVID-19 samples, acute and convalescent, were from the United States, Italy and Spain. The analysed material was cDNA or gDNA that came from T cells, B-cell-depleted T cells, or PBMCs.

As originally analysed: Amplification of reference gene primers was used by the study to estimate nucleated cell counts. Clones were sequenced by immunoSEQ multiplex PCR, and TCRdb holds only the in-frame ones, with some missing. The DNA gave D and trimming, while V, J and clone size come from that table. The top ten hold 8% to 11% of the sample, which has approximately 170,000 clones, approximately 86% seen once. V lost 2 bases and J lost 3, with 18 bases in between. Germline V CDR1 and CDR2: MGHDK, SYGVNS. The CDR3 runs 17 residues. The sequence was obtained from a woman aged 80 or over with active or convalescent COVID-19. This chain uses TRBV25-1 with TRBJ2-3; a possible D gene is TRBD2 (6 bases). Source material: peripheral blood. CDR3 sequence reads: CASSEGSSSGGTDTQYF. In nucleotides, the CDR3 is TGTGCCAGCAGTGAAGGTAGCTCGAGTGGGGGGACAGATACGCAGTATTTT.